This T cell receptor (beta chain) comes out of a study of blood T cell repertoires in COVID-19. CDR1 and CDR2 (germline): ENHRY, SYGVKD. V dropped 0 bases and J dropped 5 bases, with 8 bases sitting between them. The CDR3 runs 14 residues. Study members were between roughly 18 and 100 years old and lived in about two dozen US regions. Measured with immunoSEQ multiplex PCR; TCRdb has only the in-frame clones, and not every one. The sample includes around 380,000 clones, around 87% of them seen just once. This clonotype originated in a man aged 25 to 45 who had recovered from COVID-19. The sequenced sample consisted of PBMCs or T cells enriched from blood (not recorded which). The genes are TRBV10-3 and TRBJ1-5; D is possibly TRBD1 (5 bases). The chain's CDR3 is CAISESGPDQPQHF. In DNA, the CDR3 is TGTGCCATCAGTGAGTCGGGGCCCGATCAGCCCCAGCATTTT.